This TCR beta chain was recovered during a study of early T cells in non-severe SARS-CoV-2 infection. At the level of the study: Sequenced material consisted of bulk RNA (from unsorted whole blood), and chains were unpaired.

Study-level findings and limits: Matching with VDJdb favored anti-spike CD8 responses (missing private and CD4 specificities).

The ends were cut back, 4 bases at V and 0 bases at J, with 7 bases in the middle. The length of the CDR3 is 14 residues. In germline, CDR1 is MNHEY, CDR2 SVGEGT. As for this clonotype: The antigen is not known.

Individual cDNA molecules each received unique molecular identifiers attached to them. TCRdb reprocessed the 5' RACE reads with MiXCR, giving one entry per CDR3 protein. The top ten clones hold over 1.3% of a sample with 55,000 to 80,000 distinct CDR3 sequences, 10% to 15% of them seen once. The clonotype comes from an adult who was a healthcare worker with PCR-confirmed SARS-CoV-2 infection or an uninfected control (not recorded which). Sequenced here: whole blood, sampled at baseline. The V gene is TRBV6-2 or TRBV6-3, the J gene TRBJ2-1; no clear D gene. CDR3: CASSSRSSYNEQFF. As DNA, the CDR3 is TGTGCCAGCAGTTCTCGGAGCTCCTACAATGAGCAGTTCTTC.